This T cell receptor beta chain was profiled in a study of PD-1 blockade in classical Hodgkin lymphoma (dated by TCRdb to the early 2020s). At the level of the whole study: A peripheral blood immune signature of response to PD-1 blockade in classical Hodgkin lymphoma was defined using TCR beta sequencing and CyTOF. Summary of the overall study and its limitations: The study was limited to a single clinical trial cohort, and causes of repertoire differences, possibly disease activity or prior therapy, remained undefined. Baseline TCR diversity was reported to be lower in newly diagnosed patients than in healthy donors, and even lower in relapsed/refractory patients.

What this sample's time point label stands for: newly diagnosed, previously untreated cHL patient sample. To serve as a comparison group for the relapsed/refractory trial patients, PBMCs were sequenced from patients with newly diagnosed, previously untreated classical Hodgkin lymphoma. After peripheral blood was drawn into 8 mL Vacutainer Cell Preparation Tubes, PBMCs were isolated by centrifugation and then cryopreserved. V ends up 1 base short and J 2 bases short, with an unmatched junction base count of 6. The germline V gene gives CDR1 as SGHAT and CDR2 as FQNNGV. The CDR3 starts with the cysteine, ends with the phenylalanine, and has 16 residues. Only CDR3 DNA is held: 48 bases, read in frame from base 1. In the case of this clone: Its recognized antigen is unknown. Base-call qualities are not available, and no considerably larger clone is one nucleotide away.

Genomic DNA was isolated using the Qiagen DNeasy kit from unsorted PBMCs as well as from negatively selected CD4+ and CD8+ fractions. TCR beta CDR3 regions were subjected to amplification by immunoSEQ multiplex PCR with primers that anneal to V and J segments. A synthetic immune receptor repertoire was used to minimize amplification bias, and any residual bias was removed computationally once sequencing was done. The original methods were these. Repertoire diversity was quantified as the Shannon entropy index using custom Python scripts. Unsorted, CD4+ and CD8+ repertoires were analyzed separately, except in combined analyses where CD4+ and CD8+ sequences were merged in silico. TCRdb took this table from immuneACCESS and kept in-frame rearrangements with V and J called. Such tables lack part of the clones; where checked against another copy, unresolved V genes explain under half of the gap, and the rest is unexplained. The V and J calls and the clone size are those of that table, but D and trimming were determined from the DNA. The sample records about 30,000 clones, approximately 94% of which are singletons. The ten largest clones take up about 2.3% of the sample.

This sequence was found in a human donor with classical Hodgkin lymphoma. Here the chain combines TRBV11-2 and TRBJ2-7, with 9 central nucleotides matching TRBD1. Sequencing was performed on peripheral blood mononuclear cells (PBMCs). Read as DNA, the sequence is TGTGCCAGCAGCTTAGTCACAGGGGGCGTACCCTACGAGCAGTACTTC. This yields the protein CASSLVTGGVPYEQYF. With all but the CDR3 taken from the reference TRBV11-2 and TRBJ2-7 genes, the full variable domain is: EAGVAQSPRYKIIEKRQSVAFWCNPISGHATLYWYQQILGQGPKLLIQFQNNGVVDDSQLPKDRFSAERLKGVDSTLKIQPAKLEDSAVYLCASSLVTGGVPYEQYFGPGTRLTVT.